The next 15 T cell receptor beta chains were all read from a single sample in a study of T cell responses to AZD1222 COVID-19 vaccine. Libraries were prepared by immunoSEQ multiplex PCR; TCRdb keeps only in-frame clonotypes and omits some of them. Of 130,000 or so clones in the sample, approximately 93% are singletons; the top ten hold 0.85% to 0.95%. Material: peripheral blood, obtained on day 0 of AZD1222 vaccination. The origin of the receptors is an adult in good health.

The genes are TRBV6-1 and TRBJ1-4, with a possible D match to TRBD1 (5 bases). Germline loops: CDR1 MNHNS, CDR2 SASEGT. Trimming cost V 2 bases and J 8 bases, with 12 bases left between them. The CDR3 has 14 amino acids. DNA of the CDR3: TGTGCCAGCAGTGAACGGGGGTTGGGGGAAAAACTGTTTTTT. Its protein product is CASSERGLGEKLFF.

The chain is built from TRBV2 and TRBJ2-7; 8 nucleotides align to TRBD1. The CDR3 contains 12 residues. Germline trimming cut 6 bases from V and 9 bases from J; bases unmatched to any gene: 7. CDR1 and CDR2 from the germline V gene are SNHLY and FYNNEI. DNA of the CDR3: TGTGCCAGCAGCCTGGACAGGGACAGGCAGTACTTC. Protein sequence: CASSLDRDRQYF.

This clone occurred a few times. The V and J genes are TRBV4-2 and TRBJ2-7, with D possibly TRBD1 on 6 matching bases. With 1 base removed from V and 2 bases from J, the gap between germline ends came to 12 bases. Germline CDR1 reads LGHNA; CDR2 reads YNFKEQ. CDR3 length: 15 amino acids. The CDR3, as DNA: TGTGCCAGCAGCCAAGCGGCGACAGGCCCCTACGAGCAGTACTTC. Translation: CASSQAATGPYEQYF.

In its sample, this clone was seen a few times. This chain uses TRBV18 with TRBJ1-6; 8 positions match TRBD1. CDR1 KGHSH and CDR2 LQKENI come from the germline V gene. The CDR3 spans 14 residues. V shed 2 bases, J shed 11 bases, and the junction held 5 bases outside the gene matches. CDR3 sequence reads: CASSPEGQGTPLHF. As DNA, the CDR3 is TGTGCCAGCTCACCAGAAGGACAGGGAACACCCCTCCACTTT.

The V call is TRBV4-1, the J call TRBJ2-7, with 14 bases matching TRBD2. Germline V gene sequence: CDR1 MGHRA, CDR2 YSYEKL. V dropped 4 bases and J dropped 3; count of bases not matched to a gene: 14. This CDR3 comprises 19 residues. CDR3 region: CASSPRGTSGGETHYEQYF. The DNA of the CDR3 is TGCGCCAGCAGCCCCCGGGGGACTAGCGGGGGCGAAACCCACTACGAGCAGTACTTC.

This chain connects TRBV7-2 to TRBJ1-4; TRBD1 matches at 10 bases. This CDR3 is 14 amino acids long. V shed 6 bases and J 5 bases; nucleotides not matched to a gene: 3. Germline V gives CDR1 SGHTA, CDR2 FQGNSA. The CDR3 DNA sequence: TGTGCCAGCAGTCGACAGGGGGCGAATGAAAAACTGTTTTTT. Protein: CASSRQGANEKLFF.

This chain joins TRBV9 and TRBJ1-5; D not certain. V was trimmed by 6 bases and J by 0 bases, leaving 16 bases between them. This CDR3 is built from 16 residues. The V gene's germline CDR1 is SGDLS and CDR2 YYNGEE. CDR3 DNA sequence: TGTGCCAGCAACCCCCAAGTTTTTCATAGCAATCAGCCCCAGCATTTT. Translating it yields CASNPQVFHSNQPQHF. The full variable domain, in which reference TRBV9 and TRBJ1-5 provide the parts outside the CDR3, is DSGVTQTPKHLITATGQRVTLRCSPRSGDLSVYWYQQSLDQGLQFLIQYYNGEERAKGNILERFSAQQFPDLHSELNLSSLELGDSALYFCASNPQVFHSNQPQHFGDGTRLSIL.

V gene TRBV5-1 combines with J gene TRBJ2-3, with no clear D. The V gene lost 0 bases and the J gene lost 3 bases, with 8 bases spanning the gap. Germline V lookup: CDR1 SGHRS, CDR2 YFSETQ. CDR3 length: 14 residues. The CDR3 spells CASSLASQTDTQYF. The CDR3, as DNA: TGCGCCAGCAGCTTGGCTTCGCAGACAGATACGCAGTATTTT.

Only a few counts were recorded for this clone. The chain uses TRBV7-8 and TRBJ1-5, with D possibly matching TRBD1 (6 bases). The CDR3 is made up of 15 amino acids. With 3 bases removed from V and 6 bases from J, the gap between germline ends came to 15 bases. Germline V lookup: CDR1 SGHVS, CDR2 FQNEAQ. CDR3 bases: TGTGCCAGCAGCTTTGGCGGGGGCGAGGGTCAGCCCCAGCATTTT. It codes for CASSFGGGEGQPQHF.

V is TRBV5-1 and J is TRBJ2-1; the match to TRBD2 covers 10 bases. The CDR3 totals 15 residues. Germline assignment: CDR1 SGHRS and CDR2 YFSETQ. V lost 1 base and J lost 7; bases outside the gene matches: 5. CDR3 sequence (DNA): TGCGCCAGCAGCTTGCTAGCGGGGGTTAAGAATGAGCAGTTCTTC. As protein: CASSLLAGVKNEQFF. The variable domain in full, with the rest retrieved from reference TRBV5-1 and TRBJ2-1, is KAGVTQTPRYLIKTRGQQVTLSCSPISGHRSVSWYQQTPGQGLQFLFEYFSETQRNKGNFPGRFSGRQFSNSRSEMNVSTLELGDSALYLCASSLLAGVKNEQFFGPGTRLTVL.

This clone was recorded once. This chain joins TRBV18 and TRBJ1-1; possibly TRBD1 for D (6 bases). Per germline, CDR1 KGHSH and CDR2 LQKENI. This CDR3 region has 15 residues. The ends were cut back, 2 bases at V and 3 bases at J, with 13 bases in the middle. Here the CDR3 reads CASSPTQHRDTEAFF. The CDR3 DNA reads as TGTGCCAGCTCACCAACACAGCACAGGGACACTGAAGCTTTCTTT.

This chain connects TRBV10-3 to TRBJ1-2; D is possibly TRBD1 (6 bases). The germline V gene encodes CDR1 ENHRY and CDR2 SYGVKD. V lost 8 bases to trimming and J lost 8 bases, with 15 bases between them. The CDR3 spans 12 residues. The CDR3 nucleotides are TGTGCCATCGGGGGCCGCGACAACGGCTACACCTTC. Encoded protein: CAIGGRDNGYTF.

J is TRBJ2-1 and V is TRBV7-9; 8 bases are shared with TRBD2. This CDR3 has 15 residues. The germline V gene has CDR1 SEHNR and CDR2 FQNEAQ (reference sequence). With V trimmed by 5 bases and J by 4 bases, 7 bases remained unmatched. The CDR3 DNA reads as TGTGCCAGCAGCATCCCCGGGGGGGTTTACAATGAGCAGTTCTTC. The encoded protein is CASSIPGGVYNEQFF.

The CDR3 bases are TGTGCCAGCAGTTACTCGAGGACCAATCAGCCCCAGCATTTT. Amino acids: CASSYSRTNQPQHF. This chain joins TRBV6-5 and TRBJ1-5; no definite D call. V gave up 0 bases and J gave up 3 bases, with 6 bases separating them. CDR1 MNHEY and CDR2 SVGAGI come from the germline V gene. The CDR3 is 14 residues long.

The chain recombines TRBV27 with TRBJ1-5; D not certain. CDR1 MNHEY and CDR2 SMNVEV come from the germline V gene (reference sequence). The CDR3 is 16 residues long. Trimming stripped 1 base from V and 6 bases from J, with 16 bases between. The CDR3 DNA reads TGTGCCAGCAGTTTATTGGGTAGTGTAACGGGTCAGCCCCAGCATTTT. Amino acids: CASSLLGSVTGQPQHF.